The following is a T cell receptor beta chain sequence with its context. Its antigen remains unidentified. The sample originates from a study of OX40 agonist ivuxolimab in advanced cancers. Study as a whole: Those enrolled were 70% to 85% male, with a mean age of roughly 60 years and ages from 23 to 79. Overall study findings and caveats: Expanded clones tended on average to be more numerous among CD8+ T cells than CD4+. Among the least clonally expanded were partial responders at 0.1-3.0 mg/kg.

The V gene's germline CDR1 is MNHEY and CDR2 SVGAGI. Trimming took 2 bases from V and 2 from J, leaving 5 bases between them. The CDR3 has 13 amino acids. Here immunoSEQ multiplex PCR was the method, and the copy in TCRdb shows in-frame clones only, minus some. This sample has 83,000 or so clones; about 81% occur once, and the top ten carry under 2%. This chain uses TRBV6-5 with TRBJ2-3; D is undetermined. The sequence was collected from an adult with an advanced solid tumor such as melanoma, head and neck, liver or kidney cancer. Sequenced material: CD4+ or CD8+ T cells sorted from blood, taken in a trial of the OX40 agonist ivuxolimab. This CDR3 reads CASSYADTDTQYF. CDR3 DNA: TGTGCCAGCAGTTACGCAGACACAGATACGCAGTATTTT.